The 8 T cell receptor beta chains below come from one sample, sequenced in a study of T-cell reconstitution after alpha-beta-depleted transplantation in children. It was with unique molecular identifiers that the TCRbeta library was prepared. TCRdb re-called the PCR reads with MiXCR, one entry per CDR3 protein. This table has about 250,000 distinct CDR3 sequences, about 24% appearing once. This specimen was PBMCs, mostly from graft donor cells, taken 360 days after TCRalphabeta/CD19-depleted stem cell transplant. The receptors originated from a female patient aged 2 to 10 who had a stem cell transplant for congenital amegakaryocytic thrombocytopenia, so the T cells may come from the graft donor.

This clonotype was seen a handful of times. This chain joins TRBV12-3 or TRBV12-4 and TRBJ1-2; D remains unclear. The CDR3 spans 16 residues. Trimming removed 5 bases at V and 3 bases at J, with 19 bases between. The CDR3 is CASSLIAGFEDYGYTF. CDR3 DNA: TGTGCCAGCAGTCTCATCGCGGGGTTTGAAGACTATGGCTACACCTTC.

This clonotype was found many times. The V gene is TRBV7-3, the J gene TRBJ1-2; D is ambiguous. The CDR3 contains 14 residues. Looked up from germline, CDR1 is SGHTA and CDR2 is FQGTGA. V lost 3 bases, J lost 8 bases, and 16 bases lay in between. The DNA for the CDR3 is TGTGCCAGCAGCTTCATGCCGAGTTTTTTCGGCTACACCTTC. Protein: CASSFMPSFFGYTF.

The V and J genes are TRBV20-1 and TRBJ2-3, with 10 bases identical to TRBD1. The J segment lost 0 bases and the V segment lost 6 bases, leaving 3 bases of the junction unmatched. Per the germline V gene, CDR1 is DFQATT and CDR2 is SNEGSKA (reference sequence). The CDR3 totals 14 residues. The CDR3 bases are TGCAGTGCCGGACAGGGGGTTAGCACAGATACGCAGTATTTT. This encodes CSAGQGVSTDTQYF.

This clonotype was found a few times. This chain uses TRBV5-1 with TRBJ2-1; D gene unclear. The CDR3 totals 15 residues. Deletions cut 2 bases from V and 1 base from J, with 10 bases between. Looked up from germline, CDR1 is SGHRS and CDR2 is YFSETQ. CDR3 sequence reads: CASSLTTESYNEQFF. In DNA, the CDR3 is TGCGCCAGCAGCTTAACTACCGAATCCTACAATGAGCAGTTCTTC.

This clonotype was picked up a small number of times. The V gene is TRBV6-2 or TRBV6-3, the J gene TRBJ2-3; TRBD1 aligns across 9 bases. The germline V gene has CDR1 MNHEY and CDR2 SVGEGT. V lost 4 bases to trimming and J lost 0 bases; unmatched junction nucleotides: 5. CDR3 length: 16 amino acids. CDR3 amino acids: CASSWGQGASTDTQYF. In DNA, the CDR3 is TGTGCCAGCAGTTGGGGACAGGGAGCTAGCACAGATACGCAGTATTTT.

As regards this clonotype: A read error may be the cause here, since a much bigger clone is one base away. The chain is built from TRBV2 and TRBJ2-2; D gene uncertain. The CDR3 spans 11 residues. CDR1 and CDR2 (germline): SNHLY, FYNNEI. V lost 6 bases to trimming and J lost 4 bases, with 3 bases between them. The DNA for the CDR3 is TGTGCCAGCAGAACCACCGGGGAGCTGTTTTTT. Encoded protein: CASRTTGELFF.

The V call is TRBV29-1, the J call TRBJ2-4; D may correspond to TRBD1 or TRBD2 (7 bases each). V lost 3 bases and J 7 bases, leaving 19 bases between the germline ends. Per the germline V gene, CDR1 is SQVTM and CDR2 is ANQGSEA. This CDR3 is 15 amino acids long. In nucleotides, the CDR3 is TGCAGCGTTGATGGGACTACAGGGGATGAGAACATTCAGTACTTC. It translates to CSVDGTTGDENIQYF.

This clonotype was detected a few times. The chain is built from TRBV20-1 and TRBJ2-7, with TRBD1 matching over 8 bases. The V segment lost 0 bases and the J segment 4 bases; nucleotides outside the gene matches: 5. This CDR3 is built from 14 residues. The germline V gene has CDR1 DFQATT and CDR2 SNEGSKA (reference sequence). CDR3 in amino acids: CSARESGGAYEQYF. For the CDR3, the DNA is TGCAGTGCTAGAGAATCAGGGGGCGCGTACGAGCAGTACTTC.